The 9 T cell receptor beta chains reported below all come from one sample, sequenced in a study of cytomegalovirus exposure and HLA in healthy donors. Primers for the PCR totalled 60 Vbeta and 13 Jbeta. The protocol was immunoSEQ multiplex PCR, while the TCRdb copy is restricted to in-frame clones and leaves out a portion. The listing contains roughly 78,000 clones. The sequencing sample was made of PBMCs. The receptors were gathered from a man between 35 and 55 years old in good health and CMV-seronegative.

The V gene is TRBV19, the J gene TRBJ1-5, with 7 bases identical to TRBD1. Germline CDR1 LNHDA, CDR2 SQIVND (reference sequence). V lost 5 bases and J lost 3; bases outside the gene matches: 4. This CDR3 has 14 amino acids. The CDR3: CASSPTGANQPQHF. The DNA of the CDR3 is TGTGCCAGTAGTCCAACAGGGGCCAATCAGCCCCAGCATTTT.

The V call is TRBV5-1, the J call TRBJ2-3, with 12 bases that match TRBD2. Germline CDR1 is SGHRS and CDR2 is YFSETQ. The V gene end was trimmed by 4 bases and the J gene end by 2 bases; junction bases not matched to a gene: 2. The CDR3 is 15 amino acids. CDR3 sequence: CASSRTSGNTDTQYF. The DNA of the CDR3 is TGCGCCAGCAGCCGGACTAGCGGGAACACAGATACGCAGTATTTT.

This chain links TRBV9 with TRBJ2-3, with a possible D match to TRBD2 (6 bases). Trimming took off 0 bases at V and 0 bases at J, with 11 bases between the two ends. The CDR3 consists of 16 residues. Germline CDR1 reads SGDLS; CDR2 reads YYNGEE. The CDR3: CASSVAGRTSTDTQYF. The CDR3 DNA is TGTGCCAGCAGCGTAGCTGGGAGGACTAGCACAGATACGCAGTATTTT.

The genes are TRBV7-2 and TRBJ1-6, with unresolved D. This CDR3 is 17 amino acids long. Looked up from germline, CDR1 is SGHTA and CDR2 is FQGNSA. Trimming pared 4 bases from V and 2 bases from J, leaving 15 bases between. CDR3 coding DNA: TGTGCCAGCAGCTCCCCCCGAGGTCCCCCCTATAATTCACCCCTCCACTTT. Its translation: CASSSPRGPPYNSPLHF.

The chain has TRBV27 and TRBJ2-7; a weak D match, TRBD1 (6 bases). CDR1 is MNHEY and CDR2 is SMNVEV in the germline V gene (reference sequence). The CDR3 length is 15 residues. Trimming left V 7 bases short and J 1 base short, with 17 bases between. Here the CDR3 DNA reads TGTGCCAGCACCCATACAGGGAGCTTATCCTACGAGCAGTACTTC. It codes for CASTHTGSLSYEQYF.

The CDR3 region is CASSRGPGQGTRDTQYF. The CDR3 nucleotides are TGTGCCAGCAGTCGCGGACCGGGACAGGGGACGAGGGATACGCAGTATTTT. V usage is TRBV7-2 and J usage is TRBJ2-3; 10 nucleotides match TRBD1. Germline trimming cut 6 bases from V and 6 bases from J; bases unmatched to any gene: 15. Per germline, CDR1 SGHTA and CDR2 FQGNSA. The CDR3 runs 17 residues.

This chain joins TRBV20-1 and TRBJ2-5, with D maybe TRBD1 (6 bases). CDR1 DFQATT and CDR2 SNEGSKA come from the germline V gene (reference sequence). This CDR3 comprises 11 residues. Deletions cut 7 bases from V and 4 bases from J, with 10 bases between. The CDR3 sequence is CSGARGETQYF. For the CDR3, the DNA is TGCAGTGGGGCCAGGGGAGAGACCCAGTACTTC.

The CDR3 region has the DNA TGCGCCAGCAGCCAAGGCCTCGGGACAGGGTTCAATGAGCAGTTCTTC. Its translation: CASSQGLGTGFNEQFF. The rearrangement uses TRBV4-3 and TRBJ2-1, with TRBD1 matching 9 bases. V trimming: 1 base; J trimming: 6 bases; junction bases outside the gene matches: 7. Looked up from germline, CDR1 is LGHNA and CDR2 is YSLEER. The CDR3 is 16 amino acids.

The chain carries TRBV10-3 and TRBJ1-1, with TRBD1 as a possible D gene (5 bases). V was pared by 0 bases and J by 2 bases, with 10 bases between. The germline V gene has CDR1 ENHRY and CDR2 SYGVKD. This CDR3 comprises 15 residues. CDR3 sequence reads: CAISESFRANTEAFF. Written as DNA, the CDR3 is TGTGCCATCAGTGAGTCCTTCAGGGCTAACACTGAAGCTTTCTTT.